Only a few counts were recorded for the clone carrying this T cell receptor (beta chain). Its cognate antigen is unknown. Regarding time point: healthy volunteer bleed at 2 weeks. Sequencing started from total RNA isolated from unfractionated whole blood. The data are from a study of human T cells and chemical hapten exposure. Overall study: TCR yield per sample varied, mainly due to pooled library volumes.

Study-wide results and limits: High-frequency TCRs, those above 1 in 1000, stayed the same after DPC sensitization.

Unique molecular identifiers were linked by the library to individual cDNA molecules. Original methodology: Samples held a median of around 100,000 TCRs, range about 20,000–690,600. TCRdb re-analysed the RACE reads in MiXCR, keeping a single row per CDR3 protein. The authors' filters were not applied to this entry. The profile shows around 130,000 distinct CDR3 sequences, around 8.2% of them singletons. Input material: whole blood. This TCR came from a male donor in good health. Some clones in this sample may be carry-over from other donors' samples.

The CDR3 sequence is CASSLGRERDNEQFF. CDR3 nucleotides: TGCGCCAGCAGCTTGGGACGGGAGCGAGACAATGAGCAGTTCTTC. The rearrangement links TRBV5-1 to TRBJ2-1; the D gene is possibly TRBD2 (6 bases). This CDR3 region has 15 residues. V was pared by 0 bases and J by 5 bases, with 12 bases between. Germline CDR1 SGHRS, CDR2 YFSETQ.